The 16 T cell receptor beta chains below come from one sample, sequenced in a study of T cell responses to AZD1222 COVID-19 vaccine. Only in-frame clones appear in the TCRdb table, and some are missing; sequencing was by immunoSEQ multiplex PCR. Of tens of thousands of clones listed, roughly 88% are singletons. Here the sequenced sample was peripheral blood, taken on day 0 of AZD1222 vaccination. The origin of the receptors is an adult in good health.

The V and J genes are TRBV30 and TRBJ1-3; D gene unclear. V was trimmed by 4 bases and J by 3 bases, leaving 10 bases between them. This CDR3 has 13 residues. Germline V CDR1 and CDR2: GTSNPN, SVGIG (reference sequence). The CDR3 here is CAWTSGGGNTIYF. CDR3 DNA sequence: TGTGCCTGGACCTCGGGTGGTGGAAACACCATATATTTT.

This chain joins TRBV4-2 and TRBJ1-5, with D unresolved. V dropped 5 bases and J dropped 2 bases, with 16 bases sitting between them. This CDR3 is 16 amino acids long. The germline gives CDR1 LGHNA, CDR2 YNFKEQ. This CDR3 is CASSSKPGDGNQPQHF. DNA for the CDR3: TGTGCCAGCAGCTCAAAGCCGGGAGATGGCAATCAGCCCCAGCATTTT.

This clone was picked up one time. This rearrangement joins TRBV4-3 to TRBJ2-7, with D uncertain. This CDR3 has 15 amino acids. Trimming took 0 bases from V and 0 from J, leaving 9 bases between them. Per germline, CDR1 LGHNA and CDR2 YSLEER. CDR3 amino acids: CASSQELVDSYEQYF. In DNA, the CDR3 is TGCGCCAGCAGCCAAGAACTTGTGGACTCCTACGAGCAGTACTTC.

The genes are TRBV30 and TRBJ1-2; the D gene is possibly TRBD1 (5 bases). Germline CDR1 GTSNPN, CDR2 SVGIG (reference sequence). Trimming pared 3 bases from V and 4 bases from J, leaving 15 bases between. The CDR3 covers 14 residues. For the CDR3, the DNA is TGTGCCTGGAGAGGGACCGGGTACGGCTATGGCTACACCTTC. It translates to CAWRGTGYGYGYTF.

This clone has a single count. The V and J genes are TRBV6-1 and TRBJ1-1; D perhaps matches TRBD1 (5 bases). The CDR3 covers 14 residues. Trimming took off 3 bases at V and 5 bases at J, with 13 bases between the two ends. Germline values: CDR1 MNHNS, CDR2 SASEGT. CDR3 residues: CASSEGAGFTEAFF. DNA for the CDR3: TGTGCCAGCAGTGAGGGAGCAGGGTTTACTGAAGCTTTCTTT.

This chain joins TRBV2 and TRBJ2-1; 12 nucleotides agree with TRBD2. V lost 5 bases to trimming and J lost 4 bases; unmatched junction nucleotides: 3. Per the germline V gene, CDR1 is SNHLY and CDR2 is FYNNEI. The CDR3 length is 15 residues. The CDR3 coding sequence is TGTGCCAGCAGTAAGACTAGCGGGGGATACAATGAGCAGTTCTTC. This gives the protein CASSKTSGGYNEQFF.

V gene TRBV6-5 combines with J gene TRBJ1-2; D gene unclear. CDR1 is MNHEY and CDR2 is SVGAGI in the germline V gene. Trimming cost V 0 bases and J 4 bases, with 9 bases left between them. The CDR3 is 14 amino acids. The CDR3 DNA sequence: TGTGCCAGCAGTTACTCGGCTCGAGGCTATGGCTACACCTTC. Translating it yields CASSYSARGYGYTF.

In its sample, this clone was seen once. The chain combines TRBV19 with TRBJ2-7; a weak D match, TRBD1 (5 bases). The V end was cut by 4 bases, the J end by 2 bases, with 12 bases between. Germline loops: CDR1 LNHDA, CDR2 SQIVND (reference sequence). The CDR3 is made up of 14 amino acids. The CDR3 loop reads CASSTPGHPYEQYF. The CDR3 nucleotides are TGTGCCAGTAGTACCCCAGGGCACCCCTACGAGCAGTACTTC.

The chain carries TRBV24-1 and TRBJ2-3; 9 positions agree with TRBD1. V lost 4 bases and J lost 5; bases outside the gene matches: 12. Looked up from germline, CDR1 is KGHDR and CDR2 is SFDVKD. The CDR3 is made up of 17 amino acids. The chain's CDR3 is CATSDPNRGLGEDTQYF. In nucleotides, the CDR3 is TGTGCCACCAGTGACCCCAACAGGGGGCTAGGTGAAGATACGCAGTATTTT.

The J gene is TRBJ1-1, the V gene TRBV29-1; weak D call: TRBD1 (5 bases). Germline assignment: CDR1 SQVTM and CDR2 ANQGSEA. This CDR3 is 13 amino acids long. V lost 4 bases, J lost 0 bases, and 9 bases lay in between. The CDR3 coding sequence is TGCAGCGTTGGACAGAGCATGAACACTGAAGCTTTCTTT. It specifies CSVGQSMNTEAFF.

This sequence joins TRBV5-1 and TRBJ1-6; D gene ambiguous. CDR1 and CDR2 from the germline V gene are SGHRS and YFSETQ. V gave up 0 bases and J gave up 9 bases, with 7 bases separating them. The CDR3 has 13 residues. The CDR3 here is CASSLEVSSPLHF. The CDR3 DNA sequence: TGCGCCAGCAGCTTGGAAGTTAGTTCACCCCTCCACTTT.

This clone was found a few times. Other nucleotide sequences from this sample produce the same CDR3. CDR3 sequence: CASSPRTVYEQYF. In nucleotides, the CDR3 is TGTGCCAGTAGTCCGAGGACAGTCTACGAGCAGTACTTC. The chain couples TRBV19 to TRBJ2-7, with D possibly matching TRBD1 (6 bases). CDR1 is LNHDA, CDR2 SQIVND, per germline (reference sequence). The CDR3 spans 13 residues. The ends were cut back, 5 bases at V and 3 bases at J, with 11 bases in the middle. Full variable domain (missing parts from reference TRBV19 and TRBJ2-7): DGGITQSPKYLFRKEGQNVTLSCEQNLNHDAMYWYRQDPGQGLRLIYYSQIVNDFQKGDIAEGYSVSREKKESFPLTVTSAQKNPTAFYLCASSPRTVYEQYFGPGTRLTVT.

The rearrangement uses TRBV14 and TRBJ2-2, with 8 bases fitting TRBD2. V lost 2 bases to trimming and J lost 1 base; unmatched junction nucleotides: 3. Germline V gene sequence: CDR1 SGHDN, CDR2 FVKESK. CDR3 size: 16 residues. CDR3 DNA sequence: TGTGCCAGCAGCCAATCCACTAGCGGGAACACCGGGGAGCTGTTTTTT. Encoded protein: CASSQSTSGNTGELFF.

This clone was picked up one time. V is TRBV5-4 and J is TRBJ2-1, with unresolved D. Germline CDR1 and CDR2: SGHNT and YYREEE (reference sequence). V dropped 3 bases and J dropped 0 bases, with 10 bases sitting between them. The CDR3 is 15 amino acids. The CDR3, as DNA: TGTGCCAGCAGCTACGGCGGCAGCTCCTACAATGAGCAGTTCTTC. Protein sequence: CASSYGGSSYNEQFF.

The chain recombines TRBV21-1 with TRBJ2-1; the D segment call TRBD2 is taken from the table without a DNA check. TRBV21-1 is a known pseudogene. The length of the CDR3 is 17 residues. CDR3 amino acids: CASSKGTSGRAYNEQFF. The CDR3 nucleotides read TGTGCCAGCAGCAAAGGGACTAGCGGGAGGGCCTACAATGAGCAGTTCTTC.

V usage is TRBV3-1 (or the pseudogene TRBV3-2) and J usage is TRBJ2-7; TRBD2 matches at 10 bases. The CDR3 is made up of 16 amino acids. The germline CDR1 and CDR2 sequences are LGHDT and YNNKEL (reference sequence). J was trimmed by 5 bases and V by 1 base; bases with no gene match: 8. The CDR3 DNA is TGTGCCAGCAGCCAAGTACCTAGCGGGAGAGTACACGAGCAGTACTTC. The encoded protein is CASSQVPSGRVHEQYF.